The next 27 T cell receptor beta chains were all read from a single sample in a study of long-term antiretroviral therapy in people with HIV. Assay version v3.0 of immunoSEQ was used, and it was run at survey level. TCRdb's table, derived via immunoSEQ multiplex PCR, lists solely in-frame clones and lacks some. The data contain roughly 28,000 clones, roughly 73% of them singletons. The sample in question was unsorted PBMCs, obtained 1.5 years before starting antiretroviral therapy. The origin of the receptors is a man younger than 35 with HIV.

This rearrangement joins TRBV23-1 to TRBJ1-1; the D gene is possibly TRBD1 (5 bases). TRBV23-1 is an ORF, with its function uncertain. The CDR3 has 14 residues. Trimming took off 3 bases at V and 3 bases at J, with 11 bases between the two ends. CDR3 amino acids: CASSQGLEDTEAFF. The CDR3 DNA is TGCGCCAGCAGTCAGGGACTAGAGGACACTGAAGCTTTCTTT.

The chain uses TRBV27 and TRBJ1-1; D possibly corresponds to TRBD1 (6 bases). Germline-derived CDR1 and CDR2 are MNHEY and SMNVEV (reference sequence). The CDR3 totals 16 residues. Trimming left V 10 bases short and J 4 bases short, with 25 bases between. The CDR3 is CATAKRTRQVSTEAFF. CDR3 in DNA: TGTGCCACCGCGAAGAGAACTAGACAGGTATCCACTGAAGCTTTCTTT.

This clone has a handful of counts. V gene TRBV19 combines with J gene TRBJ2-7; 8 bases are shared with TRBD1. Trimming removed 8 bases from V and 5 bases from J; junction bases left unmatched: 8. CDR3 length equals 13 residues. Germline CDR1 is LNHDA and CDR2 is SQIVND (reference sequence). CDR3 nucleotide sequence: TGTGCCAGTTCTCGACAGGGGAAACACGAGCAGTACTTC. Protein product: CASSRQGKHEQYF. The full variable domain, rest sourced from reference TRBV19 and TRBJ2-7, is DGGITQSPKYLFRKEGQNVTLSCEQNLNHDAMYWYRQDPGQGLRLIYYSQIVNDFQKGDIAEGYSVSREKKESFPLTVTSAQKNPTAFYLCASSRQGKHEQYFGPGTRLTVT.

The rearrangement links TRBV18 to TRBJ1-3; no reliable D call. The V end was cut by 7 bases, the J end by 0 bases, with 10 bases between. The CDR3 is 14 residues long. The germline gives CDR1 KGHSH, CDR2 LQKENI. CDR3 in DNA: TGTGCCAGCTTAGGCACAGTCTCTGGAAACACCATATATTTT. It is translated as CASLGTVSGNTIYF.

The chain links TRBV6-6 to TRBJ2-3; 11 bases are shared with TRBD2. With V trimmed by 6 bases and J by 6 bases, 8 bases remained unmatched. Germline assignment: CDR1 MNHNY and CDR2 SVGAGI (reference sequence). The CDR3 totals 15 residues. The CDR3 nucleotides read TGTGCCAGCAGACCGTTAGCGGGAGGGCCGGATACGCAGTATTTT. Protein: CASRPLAGGPDTQYF.

This clone has only a few counts. The CDR3 DNA reads as TGTGCCAGTATTGACAGAAACAATCAGCCCCAGCATTTT. Amino acids: CASIDRNNQPQHF. This sequence joins TRBV19 and TRBJ1-5; TRBD1 might be the D (5 bases). The CDR3 extends over 13 amino acids. CDR1 and CDR2 (germline): LNHDA, SQIVND (reference sequence). The V end was cut by 7 bases, the J end by 3 bases, with 10 bases between.

The chain joins TRBV4-2 to TRBJ1-4, with a weak D call TRBD1 (5 bases). Germline assignment: CDR1 LGHNA and CDR2 YNFKEQ. The V gene lost 1 base and the J gene lost 6 bases, with 15 bases spanning the gap. The CDR3 loop spans 16 amino acids. CDR3 region: CASSQGSGRGDEKLFF. CDR3 coding DNA: TGTGCCAGCAGCCAAGGGTCAGGGCGGGGAGATGAAAAACTGTTTTTT.

The chain links TRBV28 to TRBJ1-2, with 7 bases matching TRBD1. The germline V gene encodes CDR1 MDHEN and CDR2 SYDVKM. The CDR3 covers 13 residues. V lost 7 bases to trimming and J lost 10 bases; unmatched junction nucleotides: 12. The CDR3 DNA sequence: TGTGCCAGCATTACGGGGACAGACCCCCTCTACACCTTC. This sequence encodes CASITGTDPLYTF.

The chain recombines TRBV2 with TRBJ1-1; unclear D gene. This CDR3 is built from 13 residues. Germline CDR1 SNHLY, CDR2 FYNNEI. V was clipped by 6 bases and J by 2 bases, with 10 bases between them. DNA of the CDR3: TGTGCCAGCAGGAGTGATATTAACACTGAAGCTTTCTTT. Translated, it gives CASRSDINTEAFF. Using reference TRBV2 and TRBJ1-1 for the parts outside the CDR3, the full variable domain is EPEVTQTPSHQVTQMGQEVILRCVPISNHLYFYWYRQILGQKVEFLVSFYNNEISEKSEIFDDQFSVERPDGSNFTLKIRSTKLEDSAMYFCASRSDINTEAFFGQGTRLTVV.

The chain combines TRBV21-1 with TRBJ2-7; the tabulated D call, TRBD2, remains unverified against the DNA. TRBV21-1 is recorded as a pseudogene. This CDR3 spans 13 amino acids. CDR3 sequence reads: CASSTGTIYEQYF. CDR3 nucleotide sequence: TGTGCCAGCAGCACAGGGACTATCTACGAGCAGTACTTC.

This clone was detected a few times. V and J are TRBV28 and TRBJ2-7; 7 positions agree with TRBD1. Germline CDR1 and CDR2: MDHEN and SYDVKM. V was pared by 11 bases and J by 2 bases, with 6 bases of the junction left unmatched. This CDR3 comprises 12 residues. The CDR3 sequence is CAVRDRTYEQYF. CDR3 bases: TGTGCCGTACGGGACAGAACCTACGAGCAGTACTTC. Drawing the rest from reference TRBV28 and TRBJ2-7, the complete variable domain is DVKVTQSSRYLVKRTGEKVFLECVQDMDHENMFWYRQDPGLGLRLIYFSYDVKMKEKGDIPEGYSVSREKKERFSLILESASTNQTSMYLCAVRDRTYEQYFGPGTRLTVT.

V is TRBV9 and J is TRBJ2-1; D call uncertain. The germline V gene has CDR1 SGDLS and CDR2 YYNGEE. Trimming pared 4 bases from V and 10 bases from J, leaving 9 bases between. The CDR3 runs to 11 residues. The CDR3 region has the DNA TGTGCCAGCAGCTCTAGTTGGGAGCAGTTCTTC. Translating it yields CASSSSWEQFF.

Here the CDR3 reads CASSLRQGKTGELFF. The CDR3 DNA reads TGCGCCAGCAGCCTCCGACAGGGGAAGACCGGGGAGCTGTTTTTT. This chain joins TRBV4-3 and TRBJ2-2; 8 bases line up with TRBD1. The ends lost 4 bases at V and 5 bases at J; junction bases unmatched: 6. CDR3 length equals 15 residues. The germline gives CDR1 LGHNA, CDR2 YSLEER.

V gene TRBV4-3 combines with J gene TRBJ2-7; D gene ambiguous. The CDR3 totals 14 residues. Germline values: CDR1 LGHNA, CDR2 YSLEER. Trimming pared 0 bases from V and 2 bases from J, leaving 8 bases between. CDR3 loop: CASSQDPGTYEQYF. CDR3 sequence (DNA): TGCGCCAGCAGCCAAGACCCTGGCACCTACGAGCAGTACTTC.

The rearrangement joins TRBV4-1 to TRBJ2-4, with D unresolved. V was pared by 0 bases and J by 4 bases, with 13 bases between. There are 16 residues in the CDR3. Germline CDR1 is MGHRA and CDR2 is YSYEKL. The CDR3 spells CASSQDDQPVKNIQYF. In nucleotides, the CDR3 is TGCGCCAGCAGCCAAGACGACCAGCCGGTAAAAAACATTCAGTACTTC.

This sequence joins TRBV2 and TRBJ2-1; 13 positions agree with TRBD2. Germline-derived CDR1 and CDR2 are SNHLY and FYNNEI. Trimming cost V 6 bases and J 6 bases; bases outside gene matches: 5. The CDR3 is 15 amino acids. This CDR3 is CASRAGLAGFNEQFF. The CDR3 DNA reads as TGTGCCAGCAGGGCGGGACTAGCGGGATTCAATGAGCAGTTCTTC.

This clone was observed a single time. The V call is TRBV9, the J call TRBJ1-1, with 12 bases that match TRBD1. The CDR3 contains 14 residues. With 3 bases clipped from V and 11 bases from J, the junction kept 8 bases outside the gene matches. Germline loops: CDR1 SGDLS, CDR2 YYNGEE. The CDR3 reads CASSEGQGASGAFF. In DNA, the CDR3 is TGTGCCAGCAGCGAGGGACAGGGGGCGTCGGGGGCTTTCTTT. The full variable domain, rest sourced from reference TRBV9 and TRBJ1-1, is DSGVTQTPKHLITATGQRVTLRCSPRSGDLSVYWYQQSLDQGLQFLIQYYNGEERAKGNILERFSAQQFPDLHSELNLSSLELGDSALYFCASSEGQGASGAFFGQGTRLTVV.

The chain recombines TRBV19 with TRBJ2-7; D possibly corresponds to TRBD2 (6 bases). Trimming removed 3 bases at V and 4 bases at J, with 10 bases between. Germline assignment: CDR1 LNHDA and CDR2 SQIVND (reference sequence). The CDR3 is made up of 13 amino acids. The CDR3 region is CASSIGSRYEQYF. The CDR3 DNA is TGTGCCAGTAGTATCGGGAGTCGTTACGAGCAGTACTTC.

This clone was found a few times. The chain employs TRBV15 and TRBJ1-4; no clear D gene. Germline loops: CDR1 LNHNV, CDR2 YYDKDF (reference sequence). V dropped 8 bases and J dropped 6 bases, with 13 bases sitting between them. The CDR3 totals 13 residues. The CDR3 loop reads CATLDPRDEKLFF. The CDR3 DNA is TGTGCCACCCTGGATCCTAGGGATGAAAAACTGTTTTTT.

CDR3 amino acids: CASSPEGGRHYEQYF. As DNA, the CDR3 is TGTGCCAGCTCACCAGAAGGGGGCAGACACTACGAGCAGTACTTC. The gene calls are TRBV18 and TRBJ2-7, with TRBD1 matching 7 bases. Germline CDR1 reads KGHSH; CDR2 reads LQKENI. V shed 2 bases and J 3 bases; nucleotides not matched to a gene: 7. The CDR3 is made up of 15 amino acids.

This rearrangement joins TRBV29-1 to TRBJ1-4; no reliable D call. Trimming left V 6 bases short and J 7 bases short, with 18 bases between. Per the germline V gene, CDR1 is SQVTM and CDR2 is ANQGSEA. The CDR3 consists of 14 residues. The CDR3 bases are TGCAGCGTCCGGAAGGACGGGGATTCTGAAAAACTGTTTTTT. Translating it yields CSVRKDGDSEKLFF.

V usage is TRBV30 and J usage is TRBJ2-1, with a weak D call TRBD2 (6 bases). CDR1 is GTSNPN, CDR2 SVGIG, per germline (reference sequence). The CDR3 is made up of 14 amino acids. The germline V and J ends were trimmed by 5 bases and 2 bases, with 13 bases remaining between them. CDR3 sequence: CAWSKAGPYNEQFF. The CDR3 DNA follows: TGTGCCTGGTCCAAAGCGGGTCCCTACAATGAGCAGTTCTTC. Variable domain in full (rest from reference TRBV30 and TRBJ2-1): SQTIHQWPATLVQPVGSPLSLECTVEGTSNPNLYWYRQAAGRGLQLLFYSVGIGQISSEVPQNLSASRPQDRQFILSSKKLLLSDSGFYLCAWSKAGPYNEQFFGPGTRLTVL.

The CDR3 DNA follows: TGTGCCAGCTCACCAGGGGACTTTAACTATGGCTACACCTTC. It translates to CASSPGDFNYGYTF. The chain combines TRBV18 with TRBJ1-2; a weak D match, TRBD1 (5 bases). V dropped 2 bases and J dropped 1 base, with 8 bases sitting between them. CDR3 length: 14 amino acids. Per germline, CDR1 KGHSH and CDR2 LQKENI.

This clone came up a few times. The V and J genes are TRBV7-2 and TRBJ2-1; 10 bases align to TRBD2. In germline, CDR1 is SGHTA, CDR2 FQGNSA. Germline trimming cut 6 bases from V and 3 bases from J; bases unmatched to any gene: 8. The CDR3 extends over 16 amino acids. CDR3 sequence (DNA): TGTGCCAGCAGTCCGCTAGCGGGAGTTTTCTACAATGAGCAGTTCTTC. The encoded protein is CASSPLAGVFYNEQFF. Using reference TRBV7-2 and TRBJ2-1 for the parts outside the CDR3, the full variable domain is GAGVSQSPSNKVTEKGKDVELRCDPISGHTALYWYRQSLGQGLEFLIYFQGNSAPDKSGLPSDRFSAERTGGSVSTLTIQRTQQEDSAVYLCASSPLAGVFYNEQFFGPGTRLTVL.

This chain links TRBV30 with TRBJ2-3; D possibly matches TRBD1 or TRBD2 (5 bases each). The V end was cut by 8 bases, the J end by 2 bases, with 23 bases between. Germline V gene data show CDR1 as GTSNPN and CDR2 as SVGIG (reference sequence). CDR3 length: 16 residues. The CDR3 is CAGTGTPTPFTDTQYF. CDR3 DNA sequence: TGTGCCGGGACCGGGACCCCAACGCCGTTCACAGATACGCAGTATTTT.

The chain links TRBV14 to TRBJ2-7, with unresolved D. Trimming took 4 bases from V and 5 from J, leaving 9 bases between them. The CDR3 runs 12 residues. Germline CDR1 and CDR2: SGHDN and FVKESK. The CDR3 here is CASSPGFDEQYF. CDR3 in DNA: TGTGCCAGCAGCCCCGGGTTCGACGAGCAGTACTTC.

CDR3 residues: CARGFFSGTSGELFF. The CDR3 coding sequence is TGTGCCAGGGGATTCTTTAGCGGGACTTCCGGGGAGCTGTTTTTT. The chain combines TRBV6-8 with TRBJ2-2, with TRBD2 matching 8 bases. V trimming: 9 bases; J trimming: 6 bases; junction bases outside the gene matches: 12. The CDR3 extends over 15 amino acids. The germline V gene encodes CDR1 MNHGY and CDR2 SAAAGT.